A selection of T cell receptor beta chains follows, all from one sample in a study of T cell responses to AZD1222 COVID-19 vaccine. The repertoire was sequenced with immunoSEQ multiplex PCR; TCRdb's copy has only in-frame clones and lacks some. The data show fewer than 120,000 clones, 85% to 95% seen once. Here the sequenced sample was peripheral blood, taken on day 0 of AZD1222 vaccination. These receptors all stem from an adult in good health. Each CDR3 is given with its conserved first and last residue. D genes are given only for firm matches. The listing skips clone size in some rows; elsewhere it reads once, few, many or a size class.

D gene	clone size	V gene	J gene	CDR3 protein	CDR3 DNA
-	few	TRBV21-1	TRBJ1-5	CASSKVLVTGINQPQHF	TGTGCCAGCAGCAAAGTATTGGTTACCGGGATCAATCAGCCCCAGCATTTT
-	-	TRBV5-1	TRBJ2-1	CASSGSGESYNEQFF	TGCGCCAGCTCCGGATCAGGGGAGTCTTACAATGAGCAGTTCTTC
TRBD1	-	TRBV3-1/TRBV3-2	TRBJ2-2	CASSHPQGAPTGELFF	TGTGCCAGCAGCCACCCACAGGGGGCGCCCACCGGGGAGCTGTTTTTT
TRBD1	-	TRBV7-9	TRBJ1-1	CASRPGTGVATEAFF	TGTGCCAGCAGGCCGGGGACAGGGGTGGCCACTGAAGCTTTCTTT
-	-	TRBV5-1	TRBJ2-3	CASSSDIRTDTQYF	TGCGCCAGCAGCTCGGACATACGCACAGATACGCAGTATTTT
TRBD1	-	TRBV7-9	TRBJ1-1	CALGKQGMEAFF	TGTGCCCTCGGGAAACAGGGGATGGAAGCTTTCTTT
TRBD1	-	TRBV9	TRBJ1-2	CASSARDRGDYGYTF	TGTGCCAGCAGCGCTCGGGACAGGGGGGATTATGGCTACACCTTC
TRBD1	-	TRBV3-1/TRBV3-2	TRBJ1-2	CASSHTGARNYGYTF	TGTGCCAGCAGCCATACAGGGGCAAGGAACTATGGCTACACCTTC
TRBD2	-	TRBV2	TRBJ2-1	CARTELGLAGGLSYNEQFF	TGTGCCAGGACTGAACTGGGACTAGCGGGGGGGCTTTCCTACAATGAGCAGTTCTTC
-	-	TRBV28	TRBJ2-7	CASSFRRSSYEQYF	TGTGCCAGCAGTTTCAGAAGGAGCTCCTACGAGCAGTACTTC
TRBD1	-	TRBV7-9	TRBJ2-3	CASSWDRGSTDTQYF	TGTGCCAGCAGTTGGGACAGGGGAAGCACAGATACGCAGTATTTT
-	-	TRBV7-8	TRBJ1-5	CASSLARVGNQPQHF	TGTGCCAGCAGCTTAGCGCGGGTAGGGAATCAGCCCCAGCATTTT
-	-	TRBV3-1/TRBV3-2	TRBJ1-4	CASSLRGPGEKLFF	TGTGCCAGCAGCCTAAGGGGTCCGGGTGAAAAACTGTTTTTT
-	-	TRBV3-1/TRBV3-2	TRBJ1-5	CASSQKGTQPQHF	TGTGCCAGCAGCCAAAAGGGAACACAGCCCCAGCATTTT
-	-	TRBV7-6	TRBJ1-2	CASSLESDANYGYTF	TGTGCCAGCAGCTTAGAATCGGATGCTAACTATGGCTACACCTTC
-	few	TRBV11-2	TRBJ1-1	CASSQGVSTEAFF	TGTGCCAGCAGTCAAGGGGTGTCCACTGAAGCTTTCTTT
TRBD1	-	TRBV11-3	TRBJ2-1	CASSLVGTGTREQFF	TGTGCCAGCAGCTTAGTGGGGACAGGGACGCGTGAGCAGTTCTTC
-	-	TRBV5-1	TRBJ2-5	CASSLAPEGTQYF	TGCGCCAGCAGCTTGGCGCCGGAAGGTACCCAGTACTTC
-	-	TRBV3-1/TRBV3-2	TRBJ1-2	CASSQGQTTRGGHGYTF	TGTGCCAGCAGCCAAGGACAGACAACCCGGGGAGGACATGGCTACACCTTC
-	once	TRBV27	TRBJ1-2	CASSLNRRPNYGYTF	TGTGCCAGCAGTTTGAACAGGCGACCTAACTATGGCTACACCTTC
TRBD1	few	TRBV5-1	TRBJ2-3	CASSGSSGTGIDGAQYF	TGCGCCAGCAGCGGTTCATCCGGGACAGGGATTGATGGCGCGCAGTATTTT
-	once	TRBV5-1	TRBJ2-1	CASSLGVLNEQFF	TGCGCCAGCAGCTTGGGAGTTCTAAACGAGCAGTTCTTC
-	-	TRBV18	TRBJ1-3	CASSPSGGPGNTIYF	TGTGCCAGCTCACCTTCGGGGGGCCCTGGAAACACCATATATTTT
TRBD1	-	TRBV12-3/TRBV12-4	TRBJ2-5	CASSFPGGETQYF	TGTGCCAGCAGTTTTCCAGGGGGAGAGACCCAGTACTTC
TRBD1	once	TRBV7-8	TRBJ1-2	CASSFKGTGGGYGYTF	TGTGCCAGCAGCTTCAAAGGGACAGGGGGTGGCTATGGCTACACCTTC
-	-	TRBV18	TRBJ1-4	CASSQGFPEKLFF	TGTGCCAGCTCGCAGGGTTTTCCTGAAAAACTGTTTTTT
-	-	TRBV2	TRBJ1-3	CASSQGFSGNTIYF	TGTGCCAGCAGTCAGGGATTCTCTGGAAACACCATATATTTT
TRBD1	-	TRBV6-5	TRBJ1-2	CASSPGQGFGYTF	TGTGCCAGCAGCCCGGGACAGGGGTTTGGCTACACCTTC
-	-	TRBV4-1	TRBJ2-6	CASSQVWTGGANVLTF	TGCGCCAGCAGCCAAGTTTGGACTGGGGGGGCCAACGTCCTGACTTTC
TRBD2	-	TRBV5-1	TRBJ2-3	CASSRVAGASTDTQYF	TGCGCCAGCAGCAGAGTAGCGGGGGCTAGCACAGATACGCAGTATTTT
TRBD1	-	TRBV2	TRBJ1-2	CASIRTGGASNYGYTF	TGTGCCAGCATCCGGACAGGGGGCGCCTCTAACTATGGCTACACCTTC
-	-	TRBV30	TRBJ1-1	CAWSPGGVGTEAFF	TGTGCCTGGAGTCCCGGAGGGGTCGGCACTGAAGCTTTCTTT
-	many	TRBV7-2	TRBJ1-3	CASSLTGNTIYF	TGTGCCAGCAGCCTTACTGGAAACACCATATATTTT
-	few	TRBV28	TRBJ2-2	CASKVLQGAGELFF	TGTGCCAGCAAAGTGTTACAGGGTGCCGGGGAGCTGTTTTTT
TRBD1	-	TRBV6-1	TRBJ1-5	CASREPQDRVTGNQPQHF	TGTGCCAGCAGGGAACCCCAGGACAGGGTAACGGGCAATCAGCCCCAGCATTTT
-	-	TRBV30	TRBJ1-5	CAWSEGLNPNQPQHF	TGTGCCTGGAGTGAGGGCCTAAACCCTAATCAGCCCCAGCATTTT
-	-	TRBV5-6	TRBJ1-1	CASSHRAHFSLNTEAFF	TGTGCCAGCAGCCACCGGGCCCACTTTAGCTTGAACACTGAAGCTTTCTTT
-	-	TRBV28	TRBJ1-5	CASSFPTGTHQPQHF	TGTGCCAGCAGTTTTCCAACCGGGACACATCAGCCCCAGCATTTT
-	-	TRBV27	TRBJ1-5	CASSLQPNQPQHF	TGTGCCAGCAGTTTACAGCCAAATCAGCCCCAGCATTTT
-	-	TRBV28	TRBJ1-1	CASSSPSGVTEAFF	TGTGCCAGCAGTTCCCCCAGTGGGGTCACTGAAGCTTTCTTT
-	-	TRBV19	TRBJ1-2	CASSIGSWQAYGYTF	TGTGCCAGTAGTATAGGATCGTGGCAGGCCTATGGCTACACCTTC
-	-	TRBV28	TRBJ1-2	CASRGQSGGYTF	TGTGCCAGCAGGGGGCAATCGGGGGGCTACACCTTC
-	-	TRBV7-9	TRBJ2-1	CASSLIKLPNEQFF	TGTGCCAGCAGCTTAATCAAACTTCCCAATGAGCAGTTCTTC
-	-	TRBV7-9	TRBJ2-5	CASSLLYQETQYF	TGTGCCAGCAGCTTACTCTACCAAGAGACCCAGTACTTC
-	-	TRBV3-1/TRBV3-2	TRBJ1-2	CASSQDYGPNGYTF	TGTGCCAGCAGCCAAGATTACGGGCCGAATGGCTACACCTTC
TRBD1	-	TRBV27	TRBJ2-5	CASRRTGGETQYF	TGTGCCAGTCGTAGGACAGGCGGGGAGACCCAGTACTTC